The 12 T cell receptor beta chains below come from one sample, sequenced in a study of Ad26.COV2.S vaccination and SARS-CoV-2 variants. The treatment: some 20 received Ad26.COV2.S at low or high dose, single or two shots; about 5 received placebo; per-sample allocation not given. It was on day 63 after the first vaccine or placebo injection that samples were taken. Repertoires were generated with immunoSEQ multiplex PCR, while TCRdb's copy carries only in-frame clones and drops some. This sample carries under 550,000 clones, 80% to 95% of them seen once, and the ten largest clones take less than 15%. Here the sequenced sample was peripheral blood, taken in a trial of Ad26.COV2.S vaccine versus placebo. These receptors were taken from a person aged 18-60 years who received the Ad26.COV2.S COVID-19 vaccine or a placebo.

The CDR3 region has the DNA TGTGCCAGCAGCTTAGAGGGGGCAGGGGCAGATACGCAGTATTTT. Protein product: CASSLEGAGADTQYF. This chain uses TRBV11-2 with TRBJ2-3, with D possibly matching TRBD1 (6 bases). With 0 bases removed from V and 4 bases from J, the gap between germline ends came to 11 bases. CDR3 size: 15 residues. The germline CDR1 and CDR2 sequences are SGHAT and FQNNGV.

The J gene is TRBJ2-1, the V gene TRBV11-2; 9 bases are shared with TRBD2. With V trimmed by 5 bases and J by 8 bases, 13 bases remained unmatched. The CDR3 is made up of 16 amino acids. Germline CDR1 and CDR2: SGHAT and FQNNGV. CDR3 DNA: TGTGCCAGCAGCCACCTGACTAGCGGTCTGAGGGATGAGCAGTTCTTC. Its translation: CASSHLTSGLRDEQFF.

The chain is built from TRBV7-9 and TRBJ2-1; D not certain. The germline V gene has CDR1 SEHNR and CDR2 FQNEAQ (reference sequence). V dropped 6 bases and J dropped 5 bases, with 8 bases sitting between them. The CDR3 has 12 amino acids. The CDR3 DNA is TGTGCCAGCAGTCTTAACAACAATGAGCAGTTCTTC. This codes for CASSLNNNEQFF.

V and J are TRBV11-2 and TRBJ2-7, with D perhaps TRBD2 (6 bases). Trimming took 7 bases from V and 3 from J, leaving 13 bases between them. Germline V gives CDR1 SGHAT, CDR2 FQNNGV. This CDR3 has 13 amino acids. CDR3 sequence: CASTGTESYEQYF. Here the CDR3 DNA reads TGTGCCAGCACCGGGACTGAAAGCTACGAGCAGTACTTC.

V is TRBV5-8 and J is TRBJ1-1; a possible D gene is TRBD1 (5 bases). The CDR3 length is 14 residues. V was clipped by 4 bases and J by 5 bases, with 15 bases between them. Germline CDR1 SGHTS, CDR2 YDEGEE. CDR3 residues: CASSPGGWGTEAFF. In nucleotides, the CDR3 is TGTGCCAGCAGCCCGGGGGGATGGGGGACTGAAGCTTTCTTT.

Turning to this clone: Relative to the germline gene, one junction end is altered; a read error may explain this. The DNA of the CDR3 is TGTGCTAGCAAACAATTGGACTATAGAGAGACCCAGTACTTC. Translation gives CASKQLDYRETQYF. The chain employs TRBV7-7 and TRBJ2-5, with D tentatively TRBD2 (6 bases). CDR3 length: 14 residues. Germline assignment: CDR1 SSHAT and CDR2 FNYEAQ (reference sequence).

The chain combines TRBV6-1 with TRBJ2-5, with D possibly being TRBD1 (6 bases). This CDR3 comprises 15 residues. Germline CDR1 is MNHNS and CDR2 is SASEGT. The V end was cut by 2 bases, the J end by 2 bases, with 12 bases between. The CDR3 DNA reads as TGTGCCAGCAGTGAATGGGGCAGGGGTCAAGAGACCCAGTACTTC. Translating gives CASSEWGRGQETQYF.

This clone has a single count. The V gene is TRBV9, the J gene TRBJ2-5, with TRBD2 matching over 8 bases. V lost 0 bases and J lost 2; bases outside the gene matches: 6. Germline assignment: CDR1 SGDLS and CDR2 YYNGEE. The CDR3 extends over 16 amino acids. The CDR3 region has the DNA TGTGCCAGCAGCGTAGGCGTTAGCGGGATACAAGAGACCCAGTACTTC. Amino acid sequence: CASSVGVSGIQETQYF.

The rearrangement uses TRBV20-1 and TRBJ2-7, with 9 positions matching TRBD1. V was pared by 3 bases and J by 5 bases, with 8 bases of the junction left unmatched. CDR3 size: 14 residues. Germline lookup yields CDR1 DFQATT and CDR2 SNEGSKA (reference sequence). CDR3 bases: TGCAGTGCTAGTTTAAAACAGGGGGCGGACGAGCAGTACTTC. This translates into CSASLKQGADEQYF.

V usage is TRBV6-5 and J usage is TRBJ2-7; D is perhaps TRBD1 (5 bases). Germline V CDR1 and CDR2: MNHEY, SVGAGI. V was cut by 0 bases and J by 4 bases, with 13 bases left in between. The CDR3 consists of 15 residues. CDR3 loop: CASSYSNLGAYEQYF. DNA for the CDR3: TGTGCCAGCAGTTACTCGAATCTAGGGGCTTACGAGCAGTACTTC.

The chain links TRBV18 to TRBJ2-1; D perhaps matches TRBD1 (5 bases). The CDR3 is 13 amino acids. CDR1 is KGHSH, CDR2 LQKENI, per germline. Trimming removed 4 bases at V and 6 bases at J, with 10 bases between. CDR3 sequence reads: CASSRQQVNEQFF. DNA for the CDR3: TGTGCCAGCTCACGCCAACAGGTCAATGAGCAGTTCTTC.

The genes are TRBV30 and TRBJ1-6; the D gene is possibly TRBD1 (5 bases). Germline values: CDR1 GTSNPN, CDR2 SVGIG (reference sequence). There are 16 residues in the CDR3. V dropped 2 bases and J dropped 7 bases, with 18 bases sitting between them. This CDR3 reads CAWSPYGGVENSPLHF. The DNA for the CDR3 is TGTGCCTGGAGTCCCTATGGAGGGGTGGAAAATTCACCCCTCCACTTT.